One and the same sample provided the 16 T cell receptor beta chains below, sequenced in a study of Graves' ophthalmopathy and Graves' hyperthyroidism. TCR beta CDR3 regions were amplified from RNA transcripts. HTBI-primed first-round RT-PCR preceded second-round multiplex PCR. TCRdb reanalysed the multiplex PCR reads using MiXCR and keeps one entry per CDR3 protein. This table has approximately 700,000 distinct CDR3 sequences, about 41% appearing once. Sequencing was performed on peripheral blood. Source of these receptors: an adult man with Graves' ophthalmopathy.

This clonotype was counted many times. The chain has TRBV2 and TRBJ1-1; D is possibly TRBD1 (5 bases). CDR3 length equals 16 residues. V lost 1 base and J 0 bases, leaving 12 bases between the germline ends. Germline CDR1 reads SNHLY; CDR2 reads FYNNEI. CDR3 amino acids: CASSEEGRTVNTEAFF. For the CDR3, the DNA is TGTGCCAGCAGTGAAGAGGGGCGGACCGTGAACACTGAAGCTTTCTTT.

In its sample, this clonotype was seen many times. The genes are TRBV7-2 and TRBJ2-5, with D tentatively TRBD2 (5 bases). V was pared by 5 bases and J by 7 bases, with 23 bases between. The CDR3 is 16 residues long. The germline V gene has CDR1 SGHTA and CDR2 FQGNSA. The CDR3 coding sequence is TGTGCCAGCAGCCCATCCAATTCTAGGACTTTTGGGACCCAGTACTTC. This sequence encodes CASSPSNSRTFGTQYF.

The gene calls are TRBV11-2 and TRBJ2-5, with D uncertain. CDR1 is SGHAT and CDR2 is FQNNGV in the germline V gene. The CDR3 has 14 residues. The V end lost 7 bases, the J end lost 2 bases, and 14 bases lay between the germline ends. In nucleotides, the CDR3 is TGTGCCAGCAACTCATTTTGGAGTCAAGAGACCCAGTACTTC. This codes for CASNSFWSQETQYF.

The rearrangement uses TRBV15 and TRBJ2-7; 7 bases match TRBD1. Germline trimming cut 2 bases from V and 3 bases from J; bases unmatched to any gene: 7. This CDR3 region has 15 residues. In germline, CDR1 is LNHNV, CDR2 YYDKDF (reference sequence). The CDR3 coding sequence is TGTGCCACCAGCAGACCAGGACAGGCCAACTACGAGCAGTACTTC. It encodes CATSRPGQANYEQYF. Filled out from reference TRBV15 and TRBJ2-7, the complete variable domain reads DAMVIQNPRYQVTQFGKPVTLSCSQTLNHNVMYWYQQKSSQAPKLLFHYYDKDFNNEADTPDNFQSRRPNTSFCFLDIRSPGLGDTAMYLCATSRPGQANYEQYFGPGTRLTVT.

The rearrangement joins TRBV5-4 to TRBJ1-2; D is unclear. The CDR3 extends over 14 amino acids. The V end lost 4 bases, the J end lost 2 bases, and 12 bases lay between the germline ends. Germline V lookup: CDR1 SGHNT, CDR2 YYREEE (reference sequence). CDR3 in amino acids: CASSVIRGNYGYTF. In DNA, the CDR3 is TGTGCCAGCAGCGTGATACGGGGAAACTATGGCTACACCTTC.

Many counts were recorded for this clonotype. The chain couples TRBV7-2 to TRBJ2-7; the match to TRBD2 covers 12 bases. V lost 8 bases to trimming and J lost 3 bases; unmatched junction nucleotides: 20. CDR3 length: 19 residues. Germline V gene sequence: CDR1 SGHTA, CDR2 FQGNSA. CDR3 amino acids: CASSLGASGGASLNYEQYF. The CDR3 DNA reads TGTGCCAGCTCCCTAGGGGCTAGCGGGGGGGCCAGTCTTAACTACGAGCAGTACTTC.

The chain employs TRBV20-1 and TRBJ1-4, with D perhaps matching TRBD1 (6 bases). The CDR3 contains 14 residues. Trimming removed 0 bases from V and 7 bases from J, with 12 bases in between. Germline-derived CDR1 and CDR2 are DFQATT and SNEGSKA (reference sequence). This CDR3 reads CSARDSGVAEKLFF. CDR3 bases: TGCAGTGCTAGAGATTCAGGGGTTGCTGAAAAACTGTTTTTT.

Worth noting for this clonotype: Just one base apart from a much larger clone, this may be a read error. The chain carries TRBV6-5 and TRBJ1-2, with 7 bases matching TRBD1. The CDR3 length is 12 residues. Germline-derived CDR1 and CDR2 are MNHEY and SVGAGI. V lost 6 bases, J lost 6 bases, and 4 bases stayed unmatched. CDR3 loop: CASRRQGDGYTF. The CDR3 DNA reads TGTGCCAGCAGAAGACAGGGAGATGGCTACACCTTC.

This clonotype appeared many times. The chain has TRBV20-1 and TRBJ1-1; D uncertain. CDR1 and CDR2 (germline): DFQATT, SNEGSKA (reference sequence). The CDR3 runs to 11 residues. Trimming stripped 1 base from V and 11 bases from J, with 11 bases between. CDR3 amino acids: CSARVTAQAFF. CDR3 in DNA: TGCAGTGCTAGAGTGACGGCCCAGGCTTTCTTT.

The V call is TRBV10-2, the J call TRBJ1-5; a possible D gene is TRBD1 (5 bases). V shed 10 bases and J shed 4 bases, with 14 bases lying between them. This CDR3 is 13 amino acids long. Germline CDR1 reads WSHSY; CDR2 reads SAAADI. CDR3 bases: TGCGCCACCACTCAGGGACTGAATCAGCCCCAGCATTTT. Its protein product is CATTQGLNQPQHF.

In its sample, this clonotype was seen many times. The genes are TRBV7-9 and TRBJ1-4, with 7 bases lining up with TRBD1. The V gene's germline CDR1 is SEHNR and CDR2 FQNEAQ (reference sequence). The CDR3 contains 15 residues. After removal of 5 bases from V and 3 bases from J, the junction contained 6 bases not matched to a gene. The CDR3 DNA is TGTGCCAGCAGCCTTTGGGACAGTCCTAATGAAAAACTGTTTTTT. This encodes CASSLWDSPNEKLFF.

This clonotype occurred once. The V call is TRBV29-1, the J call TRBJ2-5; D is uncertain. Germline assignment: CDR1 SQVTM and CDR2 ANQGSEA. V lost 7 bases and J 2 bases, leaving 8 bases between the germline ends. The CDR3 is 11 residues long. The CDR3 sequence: CSGYRQETQYF. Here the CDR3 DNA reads TGCAGCGGGTATCGGCAAGAGACCCAGTACTTC.

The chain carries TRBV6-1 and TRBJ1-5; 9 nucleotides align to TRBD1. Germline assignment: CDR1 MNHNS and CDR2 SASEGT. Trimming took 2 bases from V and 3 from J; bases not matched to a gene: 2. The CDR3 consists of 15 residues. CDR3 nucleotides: TGTGCCAGCAGTGAAAACAGGGGGCACAATCAGCCCCAGCATTTT. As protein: CASSENRGHNQPQHF.

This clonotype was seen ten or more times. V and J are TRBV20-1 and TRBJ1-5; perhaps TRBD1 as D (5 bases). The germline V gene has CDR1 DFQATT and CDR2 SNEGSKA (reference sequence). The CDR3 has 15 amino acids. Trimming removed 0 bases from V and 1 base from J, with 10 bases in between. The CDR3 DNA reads TGCAGTGCTAGAGAAGGACGGGGCAGCAATCAGCCCCAGCATTTT. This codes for CSAREGRGSNQPQHF.

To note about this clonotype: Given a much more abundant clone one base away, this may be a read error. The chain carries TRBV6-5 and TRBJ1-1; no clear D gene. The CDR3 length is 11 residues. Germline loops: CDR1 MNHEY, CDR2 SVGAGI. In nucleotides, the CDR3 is TGTGCCAGCAGTTATAAGAACCAAGCTCTCTTT. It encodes CASSYKNQALF.

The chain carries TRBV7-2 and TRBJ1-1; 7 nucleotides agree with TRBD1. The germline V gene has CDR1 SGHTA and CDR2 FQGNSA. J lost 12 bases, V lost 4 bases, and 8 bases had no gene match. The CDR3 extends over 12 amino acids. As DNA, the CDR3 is TGTGCCAGCAGCTCGGACAGGAAGAGGACTTTCTTT. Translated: CASSSDRKRTFF.